This paragraph covers one T cell receptor (beta chain) sequence. There were no patients who had received any treatment before thyroid surgery. V lost 7 bases and J lost 0, with 10 bases in between. This CDR3 comprises 14 residues. Germline V gene sequence: CDR1 LNHDA, CDR2 SQIVND (reference sequence). These data belong to a study of metastatic and nonmetastatic thyroid tumors. With MiXCR, TCRdb reprocessed the PCR reads. The table lists around 31,000 clones, roughly 30% of them singletons. V and J are TRBV19 and TRBJ1-3; D unclear. The source of this sequence is a female donor with papillary thyroid cancer or a benign thyroid nodule (not recorded which). Some clones in this sample may be carry-over from other donors' samples. The material sequenced was blood. The DNA for the CDR3 is TGTGCCAGTACCAGAACAGACTCTGGAAACACCATATATTTT. This gives the protein CASTRTDSGNTIYF.